One sample yielded the 30 T cell receptor beta chains listed below, sequenced in a study of human T cells and chemical hapten exposure. TCRdb analysed the RACE reads with MiXCR anew, one entry per CDR3 protein. Here the sample spans fewer than 400,000 distinct CDR3 sequences, 6% to 8.5% being singletons. Time point indicated: patch test 1, 2 weeks after DPC sensitization. The treatment here: therapeutic diphenylcyclopropenone sensitization with weekly scalp DPC. The source was whole blood, collected in connection with sensitization to the hapten diphenylcyclopropenone (DPC). All receptors come from a young woman with alopecia areata. Some clones in this sample may be carry-over from other donors' samples.

The rearrangement links TRBV11-2 to TRBJ1-2; D is possibly TRBD1 (5 bases). This CDR3 comprises 15 residues. CDR1 and CDR2 from the germline V gene are SGHAT and FQNNGV. The ends were cut back, 4 bases at V and 3 bases at J, with 15 bases in the middle. In DNA form, the CDR3 reads TGTGCCAGCAGCTCAAGGGGACGCAGATACTATGGCTACACCTTC. This translates into CASSSRGRRYYGYTF.

This clonotype was observed a handful of times. V gene TRBV12-3 or TRBV12-4 combines with J gene TRBJ1-4; tentatively, D is TRBD1 (5 bases). The germline V and J ends were trimmed by 4 bases and 11 bases, with 14 bases remaining between them. The CDR3 has 13 residues. The CDR3 DNA is TGTGCCAGCAGTTCGGTGGACATCCAGAAACTGTTTTTT. Its protein is CASSSVDIQKLFF.

The gene calls are TRBV7-8 and TRBJ1-2, with D perhaps TRBD1 (6 bases). The CDR3 contains 14 residues. The V end lost 2 bases, the J end lost 2 bases, and 9 bases lay between the germline ends. Germline V gene sequence: CDR1 SGHVS, CDR2 FQNEAQ. The CDR3 loop is CASSLSDRNYGYTF. In DNA form, the CDR3 reads TGTGCCAGCAGCTTATCCGACAGGAACTATGGCTACACCTTC. Together with reference TRBV7-8 and TRBJ1-2, the CDR3 gives the full variable domain: GAGVSQSPRYKVAKRGQDVALRCDPISGHVSLFWYQQALGQGPEFLTYFQNEAQLDKSGLPSDRFFAERPEGSVSTLKIQRTQQEDSAVYLCASSLSDRNYGYTFGSGTRLTVV.

This clonotype was found many times. The chain combines TRBV12-3 or TRBV12-4 with TRBJ1-5; 7 bases are shared with TRBD1. After removal of 6 bases from V and 4 bases from J, the junction contained 3 bases not matched to a gene. CDR3 size: 13 residues. The CDR3 DNA sequence: TGTGCCAGCAGGGGACAGAGTAATCAGCCCCAGCATTTT. It translates to CASRGQSNQPQHF.

The V call is TRBV25-1, the J call TRBJ2-3; no clear D. Looked up from germline, CDR1 is MGHDK and CDR2 is SYGVNS. The CDR3 is made up of 12 amino acids. For the CDR3, the DNA is TGTGCTTCTCGAAGGCCCCCAGATACGCAGTATTTT. It translates to CASRRPPDTQYF.

This clonotype was counted at least ten times. The chain links TRBV12-3 or TRBV12-4 to TRBJ2-2; D is undetermined. The CDR3 length is 14 residues. The V end lost 3 bases, the J end lost 2 bases, and 7 bases lay between the germline ends. CDR3 region: CASSFDGNTGELFF. CDR3 bases: TGTGCCAGCAGTTTCGACGGAAACACCGGGGAGCTGTTTTTT.

This clonotype was seen many times. This sequence joins TRBV7-2 and TRBJ2-7; 10 nucleotides match TRBD1. V dropped 5 bases and J dropped 2; count of bases not matched to a gene: 12. CDR3 length: 17 residues. Germline V gene sequence: CDR1 SGHTA, CDR2 FQGNSA. The CDR3 DNA reads TGTGCCAGCAGCATCTCATTAGGACAGGGGGTAGCCTACGAGCAGTACTTC. As protein: CASSISLGQGVAYEQYF.

The chain employs TRBV27 and TRBJ2-6; possibly TRBD1 for D (6 bases). Germline CDR1 and CDR2: MNHEY and SMNVEV (reference sequence). The CDR3 has 17 amino acids. Trimming removed 8 bases at V and 0 bases at J, with 17 bases between. CDR3 protein: CASRPGHRISGANVLTF. The CDR3 DNA is TGTGCCAGCCGACCGGGACACCGAATCTCTGGGGCCAACGTCCTGACTTTC.

This clonotype was recorded a few times. The J gene is TRBJ1-2, the V gene TRBV10-3; 8 bases are a match to TRBD1. The CDR3 totals 15 residues. Germline V gives CDR1 ENHRY, CDR2 SYGVKD. The ends lost 10 bases at V and 10 bases at J; junction bases unmatched: 20. This CDR3 is CATSVRGQGIDDYTF. CDR3 DNA: TGTGCCACCTCGGTAAGAGGACAGGGCATCGATGACTACACCTTC.

This chain joins TRBV6-5 and TRBJ2-3; D unresolved. Looked up from germline, CDR1 is MNHEY and CDR2 is SVGAGI. This CDR3 comprises 17 residues. V shed 6 bases and J shed 2 bases, with 21 bases lying between them. CDR3 loop: CASSAYPTLGPTDTQYF. Here the CDR3 DNA reads TGTGCCAGCAGCGCATACCCGACATTAGGTCCCACAGATACGCAGTATTTT.

J is TRBJ2-2 and V is TRBV5-6; 10 positions agree with TRBD2. Germline V gene lookup returns CDR1 SGHDT and CDR2 YYEEEE. V was clipped by 0 bases and J by 4 bases; unmatched bases: 3. The CDR3 sequence is 16 residues long. Here the CDR3 DNA reads TGTGCCAGCAGCTTGGAACTAGCGGGGAGCACCGGGGAGCTGTTTTTT. Translation: CASSLELAGSTGELFF.

The V gene is TRBV5-5, the J gene TRBJ2-1, with unresolved D. Germline V gene sequence: CDR1 SGHKS, CDR2 YYEKEE (reference sequence). Deletions cut 1 base from V and 4 bases from J, with 18 bases between. The CDR3 is made up of 17 amino acids. The CDR3 spells CASSLFLASKRYNEQFF. The CDR3 DNA is TGTGCCAGCAGCTTGTTCCTGGCCAGTAAAAGGTACAATGAGCAGTTCTTC. Filled out from reference TRBV5-5 and TRBJ2-1, the complete variable domain reads DAGVTQSPTHLIKTRGQQVTLRCSPISGHKSVSWYQQVLGQGPQFIFQYYEKEERGRGNFPDRFSARQFPNYSSELNVNALLLGDSALYLCASSLFLASKRYNEQFFGPGTRLTVL.

This chain uses TRBV7-8 with TRBJ2-5; 7 bases fit TRBD1. The CDR3 is made up of 14 amino acids. Unmatched junction bases numbered 5, after V lost 2 bases and J lost 5 bases. In germline, CDR1 is SGHVS, CDR2 FQNEAQ. The chain's CDR3 is CASSLTGQRETQYF. The CDR3 nucleotides read TGTGCCAGCAGCTTAACGGGACAGAGGGAGACCCAGTACTTC.

The rearrangement links TRBV27 to TRBJ2-7; the match to TRBD2 covers 7 bases. CDR3 size: 13 residues. CDR1 and CDR2 (germline): MNHEY, SMNVEV (reference sequence). V lost 10 bases to trimming and J lost 2 bases; unmatched junction nucleotides: 8. The CDR3 DNA reads TGTGCCACGGGAAGCGGGGCCCCCTACGAGCAGTACTTC. This translates into CATGSGAPYEQYF.

This rearrangement joins TRBV6-5 to TRBJ2-7; 8 nucleotides match TRBD2. Germline V gives CDR1 MNHEY, CDR2 SVGAGI. V shed 8 bases, J shed 5 bases, and the junction held 8 bases outside the gene matches. This CDR3 contains 13 residues. In nucleotides, the CDR3 is TGTGCCAGCGAGCTGGCGGGAGGAGACGAGCAGTACTTC. This encodes CASELAGGDEQYF.

The genes are TRBV12-3 or TRBV12-4 and TRBJ1-1; TRBD1 matches 9 bases. V gave up 1 base and J gave up 5 bases; unmatched junction bases: 5. The CDR3 totals 15 residues. CDR3 sequence reads: CASSLEQGARTEAFF. In DNA, the CDR3 is TGTGCCAGCAGTTTAGAACAGGGGGCGAGGACTGAAGCTTTCTTT.

This clonotype was counted at least ten times. The chain has TRBV7-3 and TRBJ1-2; D might be TRBD1 (6 bases). In germline, CDR1 is SGHTA, CDR2 FQGTGA. V was shortened by 5 bases and J by 7 bases, with 14 bases between the two germline ends. The CDR3 runs 13 residues. CDR3 nucleotides: TGTGCCAGCAGCCCCTCAGGGGCGGGTGGCTACACCTTC. Protein sequence: CASSPSGAGGYTF.

This clonotype was detected only once. V usage is TRBV28 and J usage is TRBJ2-2; 8 bases align to TRBD1. Germline lookup yields CDR1 MDHEN and CDR2 SYDVKM. Trimming took 6 bases from V and 5 from J; bases not matched to a gene: 5. The CDR3 totals 14 residues. The CDR3: CASRLQGETGELFF. Here the CDR3 DNA reads TGTGCCAGCAGATTACAGGGGGAAACCGGGGAGCTGTTTTTT. The complete variable domain, with remaining parts taken from reference TRBV28 and TRBJ2-2, reads DVKVTQSSRYLVKRTGEKVFLECVQDMDHENMFWYRQDPGLGLRLIYFSYDVKMKEKGDIPEGYSVSREKKERFSLILESASTNQTSMYLCASRLQGETGELFFGEGSRLTVL.

The chain links TRBV29-1 to TRBJ1-2; D may be TRBD1 (6 bases). Trimming removed 4 bases at V and 2 bases at J, with 17 bases between. Germline assignment: CDR1 SQVTM and CDR2 ANQGSEA. This CDR3 comprises 15 residues. For the CDR3, the DNA is TGCAGCGTTGTATCCATGGGGGCGCAAAACTATGGCTACACCTTC. Translating gives CSVVSMGAQNYGYTF.

The rearrangement links TRBV27 to TRBJ1-4; 8 positions match TRBD1. This CDR3 contains 14 residues. V shed 6 bases, J shed 7 bases, and the junction held 7 bases outside the gene matches. CDR1 and CDR2 (germline): MNHEY, SMNVEV (reference sequence). Here the CDR3 reads CASRAQGEGEKLFF. CDR3 nucleotide sequence: TGTGCCAGCAGAGCACAGGGGGAAGGTGAAAAACTGTTTTTT.

This clonotype was detected only a few times. This chain links TRBV5-1 with TRBJ2-7; 10 bases map to TRBD2. Germline lookup yields CDR1 SGHRS and CDR2 YFSETQ. The CDR3 has 16 residues. V was pared by 2 bases and J by 3 bases, with 8 bases of the junction left unmatched. CDR3 residues: CASSFSGGSLIYEQYF. The CDR3, as DNA: TGCGCCAGCAGCTTTAGCGGGGGGTCCCTGATCTACGAGCAGTACTTC.

The table lists this clonotype with many counts. The rearrangement links TRBV2 to TRBJ2-7; TRBD2 matches 10 bases. The CDR3 spans 18 residues. V shed 6 bases and J 1 base; nucleotides not matched to a gene: 15. Germline-derived CDR1 and CDR2 are SNHLY and FYNNEI. The CDR3 bases are TGTGCCAGCAGCCAGGTTCCAGCGGGGGGGACTAAATCCTACGAGCAGTACTTC. Residues: CASSQVPAGGTKSYEQYF.

The chain has TRBV4-2 and TRBJ1-4; 11 nucleotides match TRBD1. This CDR3 has 17 residues. In germline, CDR1 is LGHNA, CDR2 YNFKEQ. V lost 5 bases, J lost 6 bases, and 11 bases stayed unmatched. This CDR3 is CASSFLLWGQGDEKLFF. The CDR3 DNA reads as TGTGCCAGCAGCTTTCTCCTATGGGGACAGGGGGATGAAAAACTGTTTTTT.

A few counts support this clonotype. The V call is TRBV11-2, the J call TRBJ2-3, with D uncertain. V lost 2 bases and J lost 6, with 12 bases in between. This CDR3 has 14 residues. Looked up from germline, CDR1 is SGHAT and CDR2 is FQNNGV. CDR3 sequence: CASSLFFGFDTQYF. DNA for the CDR3: TGTGCCAGCAGCTTATTTTTCGGCTTTGATACGCAGTATTTT. The full variable domain, with the rest looked up from reference TRBV11-2 and TRBJ2-3, is EAGVAQSPRYKIIEKRQSVAFWCNPISGHATLYWYQQILGQGPKLLIQFQNNGVVDDSQLPKDRFSAERLKGVDSTLKIQPAKLEDSAVYLCASSLFFGFDTQYFGPGTRLTVL.

V usage is TRBV27 and J usage is TRBJ1-2, with TRBD1 identical over 9 bases. The CDR3 sequence is 15 residues long. The trim removed 0 bases at V and 7 bases at J, leaving 6 bases unmatched. Germline V CDR1 and CDR2: MNHEY, SMNVEV (reference sequence). CDR3 DNA: TGTGCCAGCAGTTTATCCCTGACAGGGGGAATTGGCTACACCTTC. Translating it yields CASSLSLTGGIGYTF.

In this sample, this clonotype turned up a few times. The rearrangement links TRBV20-1 to TRBJ2-1; weak D call: TRBD2 (6 bases). Per germline, CDR1 DFQATT and CDR2 SNEGSKA (reference sequence). The CDR3 runs to 15 residues. V gave up 8 bases and J gave up 4 bases, with 21 bases separating them. DNA of the CDR3: TGCAGTTCAAGAACTTTCGCGGGGTGGTACAATGAGCAGTTCTTC. It encodes CSSRTFAGWYNEQFF.

This clonotype has just a few counts. This rearrangement joins TRBV7-9 to TRBJ2-3; 11 nucleotides line up with TRBD1. Germline V CDR1 and CDR2: SEHNR, FQNEAQ (reference sequence). With 4 bases clipped from V and 9 bases from J, the junction kept 15 bases outside the gene matches. The CDR3 is made up of 17 amino acids. CDR3 residues: CASSSTSDRGPVGTQYF. The DNA for the CDR3 is TGTGCCAGCAGCTCTACATCGGACAGGGGGCCTGTAGGGACGCAGTATTTT.

The chain carries TRBV12-3 or TRBV12-4 and TRBJ2-6; D is unclear. V lost 8 bases to trimming and J lost 13 bases, with 24 bases between them. The CDR3 is 15 residues long. CDR3 sequence (DNA): TGTGCCAGCGGTGCCGGGTGGGCCTCAGGTGGGGTCCTGACTTTC. Residues: CASGAGWASGGVLTF.

This clonotype appeared many times. The chain employs TRBV28 and TRBJ2-1; 8 bases map to TRBD1. There are 12 residues in the CDR3. Per germline, CDR1 MDHEN and CDR2 SYDVKM. Trimming removed 6 bases from V and 10 bases from J; junction bases left unmatched: 5. CDR3 nucleotide sequence: TGTGCCAGCAGGGGGACAGGTACAGAGCAGTTCTTC. Its translation is CASRGTGTEQFF.

This clonotype was recorded many times. The chain is built from TRBV3-1 and TRBJ2-1, with unresolved D. The CDR3 spans 15 residues. The V end was cut by 1 base, the J end by 4 bases, with 11 bases between. The germline CDR1 and CDR2 sequences are LGHDT and YNNKEL (reference sequence). The CDR3, as DNA: TGTGCCAGCAGCCAAGCCGGCGTGGGGTACAATGAGCAGTTCTTC. It encodes CASSQAGVGYNEQFF.